The 28 T cell receptor beta chains presented below share a single source sample, sequenced in a study of T-cell reconstitution after alpha-beta-depleted transplantation in children. The TCRbeta library was prepared with unique molecular identifiers. TCRdb called the PCR reads again in MiXCR, with one record for every CDR3 protein. The sample holds more than 120,000 distinct CDR3 sequences, 8.5% to 10% seen once. This sample comprised PBMCs, mostly from graft donor cells, obtained 180 days after TCRalphabeta/CD19-depleted stem cell transplant. Receptor source: a female patient aged 2 to 10 who had a stem cell transplant for congenital amegakaryocytic thrombocytopenia, so the T cells may come from the graft donor.

The chain uses TRBV5-1 and TRBJ1-1; D not resolved. V lost 8 bases and J lost 1, with 18 bases in between. This CDR3 region has 15 residues. Germline-derived CDR1 and CDR2 are SGHRS and YFSETQ. In nucleotides, the CDR3 is TGCGCCAGTCGGATCAACCCTTACCCGAACACTGAAGCTTTCTTT. Translation: CASRINPYPNTEAFF.

This clonotype was seen many times. This sequence joins TRBV29-1 and TRBJ2-7; perhaps TRBD2 as D (6 bases). V was pared by 2 bases and J by 3 bases, with 14 bases between. The CDR3 is 14 residues long. Germline V lookup: CDR1 SQVTM, CDR2 ANQGSEA. The CDR3 spells CSVELGGIFYEQYF. The CDR3 DNA reads as TGCAGCGTTGAATTAGGCGGGATCTTCTACGAGCAGTACTTC.

Turning to this clonotype: One base away lies a much larger clone, so this may be a sequencing read error. The chain couples TRBV27 to TRBJ2-1; the D is unclear. CDR3 length equals 12 residues. CDR1 and CDR2 (germline): MNHEY, SMNVEV (reference sequence). For the CDR3, the DNA is TGTGCCAGCAGTTTTTTCCCAGGAGAGCGGTTCTTC. Amino acid sequence: CASSFFPGERFF.

This clonotype was recorded many times. The chain employs TRBV5-1 and TRBJ2-7; D unresolved. CDR1 is SGHRS and CDR2 is YFSETQ in the germline V gene. V lost 4 bases, J lost 3 bases, and 17 bases lay in between. This CDR3 has 15 amino acids. CDR3 loop: CASSLDLSGYYEQYF. Here the CDR3 DNA reads TGCGCCAGCAGCCTTGACTTGTCGGGCTACTACGAGCAGTACTTC.

Ten or more counts support this clonotype. The chain is built from TRBV2 and TRBJ1-5; D is undetermined. The V gene's germline CDR1 is SNHLY and CDR2 FYNNEI. Deletions cut 2 bases from V and 5 bases from J, with 7 bases between. This CDR3 has 13 residues. In DNA form, the CDR3 reads TGTGCCAGCAGTGAATCAAGGGATCAGCCCCAGCATTTT. The encoded protein is CASSESRDQPQHF. Full variable domain (rest looked up from reference TRBV2 and TRBJ1-5): EPEVTQTPSHQVTQMGQEVILRCVPISNHLYFYWYRQILGQKVEFLVSFYNNEISEKSEIFDDQFSVERPDGSNFTLKIRSTKLEDSAMYFCASSESRDQPQHFGDGTRLSIL.

Only a few counts were recorded for this clonotype. V and J are TRBV5-1 and TRBJ2-5; perhaps TRBD1 as D (6 bases). V was clipped by 4 bases and J by 2 bases, with 15 bases between them. Germline CDR1 reads SGHRS; CDR2 reads YFSETQ. This CDR3 has 15 residues. CDR3 loop: CASSQDSPGQETQYF. In DNA form, the CDR3 reads TGCGCCAGCAGCCAGGACAGTCCTGGGCAAGAGACCCAGTACTTC. The variable domain in full, with the rest retrieved from reference TRBV5-1 and TRBJ2-5, is KAGVTQTPRYLIKTRGQQVTLSCSPISGHRSVSWYQQTPGQGLQFLFEYFSETQRNKGNFPGRFSGRQFSNSRSEMNVSTLELGDSALYLCASSQDSPGQETQYFGPGTRLLVL.

This clonotype was seen ten or more times. The chain employs TRBV29-1 and TRBJ2-3; D is tentatively TRBD1 or TRBD2 (6 bases each). Germline values: CDR1 SQVTM, CDR2 ANQGSEA. V was cut by 3 bases and J by 6 bases, with 16 bases left in between. CDR3 size: 14 residues. The chain's CDR3 is CSVEIAGEEDTQYF. In nucleotides, the CDR3 is TGCAGCGTTGAGATTGCAGGGGAGGAGGATACGCAGTATTTT.

This clonotype was seen repeatedly, ten times or more. The chain has TRBV6-5 and TRBJ2-2; D not certain. Germline CDR1 and CDR2: MNHEY and SVGAGI. The CDR3 extends over 13 amino acids. The germline V and J ends were trimmed by 7 bases and 5 bases, with 11 bases remaining between them. CDR3 sequence reads: CASIQNPTGELFF. CDR3 DNA sequence: TGTGCCAGCATTCAGAACCCTACCGGGGAGCTGTTTTTT.

This clonotype was counted at least ten times. V usage is TRBV9 and J usage is TRBJ1-1; 8 nucleotides align to TRBD1. The V gene's germline CDR1 is SGDLS and CDR2 YYNGEE. This CDR3 is 16 amino acids long. The junction had 6 bases not matched to a gene; V was cut back by 0 bases and J by 2 bases. CDR3 coding DNA: TGTGCCAGCAGCGTAGTGCAGGGGGCTGGCAACACTGAAGCTTTCTTT. Translation gives CASSVVQGAGNTEAFF.

This clonotype was detected ten times or more. The V gene is TRBV20-1, the J gene TRBJ2-5, with 7 bases matching TRBD2. V dropped 5 bases and J dropped 7; count of bases not matched to a gene: 7. Per germline, CDR1 DFQATT and CDR2 SNEGSKA (reference sequence). This CDR3 region has 12 residues. Here the CDR3 reads CSAEGRGTTQYF. For the CDR3, the DNA is TGCAGTGCTGAGGGGCGGGGGACGACCCAGTACTTC.

Concerning this clonotype: A much more abundant neighbour one base away suggests this may be a read error. V and J are TRBV7-8 and TRBJ2-5; 7 nucleotides match TRBD2. J gave up 5 bases and V 3 bases, and 6 bases lay outside the gene matches. This CDR3 region has 14 residues. Germline V gene data show CDR1 as SGHVS and CDR2 as FQNEAQ. The DNA for the CDR3 is TGTGCCAGCAGCTTGACTAGCTGGGGTGAGACCCAGTACTTC. This translates into CASSLTSWGETQYF. The complete variable domain, with remaining parts taken from reference TRBV7-8 and TRBJ2-5, reads GAGVSQSPRYKVAKRGQDVALRCDPISGHVSLFWYQQALGQGPEFLTYFQNEAQLDKSGLPSDRFFAERPEGSVSTLKIQRTQQEDSAVYLCASSLTSWGETQYFGPGTRLLVL.

This clonotype was observed a handful of times. The J gene is TRBJ2-1, the V gene TRBV12-3 or TRBV12-4, with TRBD1 matching over 9 bases. V gave up 3 bases and J gave up 4 bases; unmatched junction bases: 4. The CDR3 sequence is 15 residues long. The CDR3 loop is CASSFEQGAYNEQFF. DNA for the CDR3: TGTGCCAGCAGTTTTGAACAGGGGGCTTACAATGAGCAGTTCTTC.

This clonotype was counted between two and nine times. V is TRBV6-5 and J is TRBJ1-5; TRBD1 is a possible D gene (5 bases). In germline, CDR1 is MNHEY, CDR2 SVGAGI. The CDR3 runs to 15 residues. Trimming cost V 0 bases and J 6 bases, with 12 bases left between them. Written as DNA, the CDR3 is TGTGCCAGCAGTTACTCGTCAGGGACCGGTCAGCCCCAGCATTTT. This translates into CASSYSSGTGQPQHF.

In its sample, this clonotype was seen many times. This sequence joins TRBV5-1 and TRBJ2-1; 11 positions match TRBD2. The V segment lost 4 bases and the J segment 4 bases; nucleotides outside the gene matches: 7. Germline lookup yields CDR1 SGHRS and CDR2 YFSETQ. This CDR3 has 16 amino acids. This CDR3 is CASSIGGTSGYNEQFF. Here the CDR3 DNA reads TGCGCCAGCAGCATTGGGGGGACTAGCGGATACAATGAGCAGTTCTTC.

This clonotype was observed a few times. V gene TRBV7-9 combines with J gene TRBJ2-7; TRBD1 aligns across 8 bases. V dropped 4 bases and J dropped 2; count of bases not matched to a gene: 10. The CDR3 length is 16 residues. Germline V gene lookup returns CDR1 SEHNR and CDR2 FQNEAQ (reference sequence). DNA for the CDR3: TGTGCCAGCAGCTCCTACCGGGACAGGTCCACCTACGAGCAGTACTTC. As protein: CASSSYRDRSTYEQYF. The full variable domain, completed using reference TRBV7-9 and TRBJ2-7, is DTGVSQNPRHKITKRGQNVTFRCDPISEHNRLYWYRQTLGQGPEFLTYFQNEAQLEKSRLLSDRFSAERPKGSFSTLEIQRTEQGDSAMYLCASSSYRDRSTYEQYFGPGTRLTVT.

This clonotype was counted many times. This chain connects TRBV7-2 to TRBJ2-7, with unresolved D. Germline CDR1 is SGHTA and CDR2 is FQGNSA. Trimming pared 1 base from V and 3 bases from J, leaving 13 bases between. The CDR3 length is 15 residues. The CDR3 DNA reads TGTGCCAGCAGCTTAGAGGCTGGTAGTGGCTACGAGCAGTACTTC. This sequence encodes CASSLEAGSGYEQYF.

V and J are TRBV14 and TRBJ1-1; possibly TRBD1 for D (5 bases). CDR3 size: 15 residues. Germline V gives CDR1 SGHDN, CDR2 FVKESK. The ends were cut back, 1 base at V and 1 base at J, with 10 bases in the middle. The CDR3 reads CASSQVPGRNTEAFF. CDR3 nucleotide sequence: TGTGCCAGCAGCCAAGTTCCAGGGAGGAACACTGAAGCTTTCTTT.

As concerns this clonotype: A much larger clone lies one base from this, so it may be a read error. The chain has TRBV5-1 and TRBJ2-7; 8 bases agree with TRBD1. The CDR3 extends over 14 amino acids. Germline-derived CDR1 and CDR2 are SGHRS and YFSETQ. The CDR3 DNA reads TGCGCCAGCAGCCCATGGACAGGGACCTACGAGCACTACTTC. Its protein product is CASSPWTGTYEHYF.

This clonotype was detected a few times. This rearrangement joins TRBV15 to TRBJ2-7; 10 bases are shared with TRBD2. The CDR3 has 13 residues. Trimming took 6 bases from V and 5 from J; bases not matched to a gene: 4. CDR1 and CDR2 from the germline V gene are LNHNV and YYDKDF (reference sequence). The CDR3 protein is CATSILAGDEQYF. The CDR3 DNA reads TGTGCCACCAGTATTCTAGCGGGGGACGAGCAGTACTTC.

V and J are TRBV5-1 and TRBJ1-4; 9 bases agree with TRBD1. Trimming at V came to 4 bases and at J to 8 bases, leaving 9 bases not matched to a gene. The CDR3 has 15 residues. The germline V gene has CDR1 SGHRS and CDR2 YFSETQ. In DNA, the CDR3 is TGCGCCAGCAGCCCCGGGACAGGGAAAGCAGAAAAACTGTTTTTT. Its protein product is CASSPGTGKAEKLFF. Complete variable domain (other parts from reference TRBV5-1 and TRBJ1-4): KAGVTQTPRYLIKTRGQQVTLSCSPISGHRSVSWYQQTPGQGLQFLFEYFSETQRNKGNFPGRFSGRQFSNSRSEMNVSTLELGDSALYLCASSPGTGKAEKLFFGSGTQLSVL.

This clonotype was seen more than once but under ten times. The genes are TRBV15 and TRBJ2-3, with 8 bases that match TRBD1. The germline CDR1 and CDR2 sequences are LNHNV and YYDKDF (reference sequence). The CDR3 runs to 14 residues. V shed 5 bases, J shed 6 bases, and the junction held 7 bases outside the gene matches. CDR3 in DNA: TGTGCCACCAGCCAAGGACAGGGATGGGATACGCAGTATTTT. Amino acid sequence: CATSQGQGWDTQYF.

The table lists this clonotype with many counts. The chain links TRBV5-1 to TRBJ2-5; 9 bases are a match to TRBD1. This CDR3 comprises 15 residues. The V gene's germline CDR1 is SGHRS and CDR2 YFSETQ. J gave up 1 base and V 0 bases, and 1 base lay outside the gene matches. Written as DNA, the CDR3 is TGCGCCAGCAGCTTGGGGGACAGGGCCCAAGAGACCCAGTACTTC. It yields the protein CASSLGDRAQETQYF. Full variable domain (remainder filled in from reference TRBV5-1 and TRBJ2-5): KAGVTQTPRYLIKTRGQQVTLSCSPISGHRSVSWYQQTPGQGLQFLFEYFSETQRNKGNFPGRFSGRQFSNSRSEMNVSTLELGDSALYLCASSLGDRAQETQYFGPGTRLLVL.

This sequence joins TRBV9 and TRBJ1-5; no definite D call. Germline lookup yields CDR1 SGDLS and CDR2 YYNGEE. Trimming cost V 2 bases and J 1 base, with 7 bases left between them. The CDR3 spans 14 residues. This CDR3 is CASSVGTSNQPQHF. The CDR3 bases are TGTGCCAGCAGCGTTGGAACCAGCAATCAGCCCCAGCATTTT.

This clonotype was detected many times. This chain joins TRBV12-3 or TRBV12-4 and TRBJ2-1; 9 bases match TRBD2. V shed 9 bases and J 6 bases; nucleotides not matched to a gene: 9. There are 14 residues in the CDR3. The CDR3 sequence: CARARVAGVNEQFF. The CDR3 coding sequence is TGTGCCAGGGCGAGGGTAGCGGGAGTCAATGAGCAGTTCTTC.

This clonotype was detected many times. The chain is built from TRBV28 and TRBJ2-7, with 12 bases identical to TRBD1. The germline CDR1 and CDR2 sequences are MDHEN and SYDVKM. The CDR3 spans 14 residues. The trim removed 5 bases at V and 9 bases at J, leaving 8 bases unmatched. CDR3 residues: CASSGGDRGLGQYF. CDR3 nucleotides: TGTGCCAGCAGTGGGGGGGACAGGGGGCTTGGGCAGTACTTC.

CDR3 DNA sequence: TGTGCCAGCCGGCTACGGGAATCTGGAAACACCATATATTTT. This encodes CASRLRESGNTIYF. The V gene is TRBV13, the J gene TRBJ1-3; D is unclear. The CDR3 is 14 residues long. Trimming took off 8 bases at V and 1 base at J, with 12 bases between the two ends. CDR1 and CDR2 from the germline V gene are PRHDT and FYEKMQ (reference sequence).

This clonotype was detected many times. The rearrangement links TRBV12-3 or TRBV12-4 to TRBJ1-2, with TRBD1 matching 9 bases. V trimming: 6 bases; J trimming: 5 bases; junction bases outside the gene matches: 4. The CDR3 has 13 amino acids. This CDR3 is CASRFGTGYGYTF. The CDR3 nucleotides read TGTGCCAGCAGGTTCGGGACAGGGTATGGCTACACCTTC.

This clonotype was seen at least ten times. The chain has TRBV29-1 and TRBJ2-7; D possibly corresponds to TRBD2 (6 bases). Trimming shortened V by 4 bases and J by 3 bases, and 19 bases separated the two germline ends. The germline V gene has CDR1 SQVTM and CDR2 ANQGSEA. CDR3 length equals 15 residues. The CDR3 DNA follows: TGCAGCGTTGGACTAGAGTTTGGGGTAGGCTACGAGCAGTACTTC. This encodes CSVGLEFGVGYEQYF.